The sequence of this T cell receptor beta chain was determined in a study of CD8 T cells in Susac syndrome. The RNA input was roughly 0.45 to 1 ug, and it was reverse transcribed with random hexamers. One entry per CDR3 protein, called by TCRdb with MiXCR from the immunoSEQ multiplex PCR reads. Found here are approximately 140,000 distinct CDR3 sequences, approximately 95% of them singletons; the top ten hold approximately 0.11%. The CDR3 runs to 18 residues. The chain employs TRBV21-1 and TRBJ2-7; the table's D call of TRBD2 was not tested on the DNA. TRBV21-1 is flagged as a pseudogene. The receptor was derived from a human donor with multiple sclerosis. Sequences were obtained from CD4+ T cells from PBMCs. The CDR3 is CASSRYTTGTSGTYEQYF. DNA for the CDR3: TGTGCCAGCAGCAGATATACAACCGGGACTAGCGGAACCTACGAGCAGTACTTC.